These 17 T cell receptor beta chains came from one sample sequenced in a study of control samples from healthy donors and cancer patients. Clones were read by immunoSEQ multiplex PCR, and TCRdb kept only the in-frame ones, dropping some. This sample carries around 110,000 clones, more than 75% of them seen once, and the ten largest clones take 2% to 2.5%. What was sequenced was blood. The receptors come from a woman between 70 and 85 years old in good health.

This chain links TRBV29-1 with TRBJ2-6; D call uncertain. Germline loops: CDR1 SQVTM, CDR2 ANQGSEA. The CDR3 consists of 13 residues. The CDR3 sequence is CSFSRWGANVLTF. As DNA, the CDR3 is TGCAGTTTCTCCCGGTGGGGGGCCAACGTCCTGACTTTC.

The chain combines TRBV28 with TRBJ2-7; a weak D match, TRBD2 (6 bases). The CDR3 sequence is 16 residues long. Germline V gene data show CDR1 as MDHEN and CDR2 as SYDVKM. V was clipped by 3 bases and J by 1 base, with 16 bases between them. The CDR3 DNA sequence: TGTGCCAGCAGTTTCCTCGGGAGACAGAGATCCTACGAGCAGTACTTC. The encoded protein is CASSFLGRQRSYEQYF.

The V call is TRBV4-1, the J call TRBJ1-1; D not certain. CDR1 and CDR2 from the germline V gene are MGHRA and YSYEKL. V shed 7 bases and J shed 8 bases, with 20 bases lying between them. CDR3 length: 14 amino acids. CDR3 residues: CASTPGGEKGEAFF. CDR3 DNA sequence: TGCGCCAGCACCCCCGGCGGGGAGAAGGGAGAAGCTTTCTTT.

V usage is TRBV5-1 and J usage is TRBJ2-1; the D is unclear. The germline CDR1 and CDR2 sequences are SGHRS and YFSETQ. The CDR3 covers 16 residues. V lost 0 bases and J lost 4, with 14 bases in between. This CDR3 is CASSLVFTPEYNEQFF. CDR3 bases: TGCGCCAGCAGCTTGGTTTTCACCCCGGAATACAATGAGCAGTTCTTC.

The gene calls are TRBV5-1 and TRBJ1-1; 8 bases agree with TRBD1. CDR3 length equals 16 residues. Trimming at V came to 4 bases and at J to 6 bases, leaving 14 bases not matched to a gene. Germline-derived CDR1 and CDR2 are SGHRS and YFSETQ. CDR3 sequence reads: CASSIGQGVGSAEAFF. The CDR3 DNA reads as TGCGCCAGCAGCATTGGACAGGGCGTAGGGAGCGCTGAAGCTTTCTTT.

The rearrangement joins TRBV6-2 or TRBV6-3 to TRBJ2-3; D possibly corresponds to TRBD1 (5 bases). Germline CDR1 reads MNHEY; CDR2 reads SVGEGT. The CDR3 has 12 amino acids. V was cut by 5 bases and J by 4 bases, with 7 bases left in between. CDR3 protein: CASSRTPDTQYF. The CDR3 DNA reads as TGTGCCAGCAGTCGGACACCAGATACGCAGTATTTT.

The chain joins TRBV6-1 to TRBJ2-3; D remains unclear. Trimming left V 1 base short and J 3 bases short, with 5 bases between. This CDR3 contains 13 residues. Per germline, CDR1 MNHNS and CDR2 SASEGT. CDR3 nucleotides: TGTGCCAGCAGTGAAGTAATGACAGATACGCAGTATTTT. This gives the protein CASSEVMTDTQYF.

This clone occurred a few times. J is TRBJ1-5 and V is TRBV7-2; 7 bases map to TRBD1. The CDR3 extends over 15 amino acids. CDR1 and CDR2 (germline): SGHTA, FQGNSA. Trimming at V came to 1 base and at J to 5 bases, leaving 5 bases not matched to a gene. CDR3 region: CASSLGVTGDQPQHF. For the CDR3, the DNA is TGTGCCAGCAGCTTAGGGGTCACAGGGGATCAGCCCCAGCATTTT.

The chain recombines TRBV7-6 with TRBJ2-3, with D tentatively TRBD2 (6 bases). The germline gives CDR1 SGHVS, CDR2 FNYEAQ. The CDR3 covers 12 residues. Trimming took 4 bases from V and 14 from J, leaving 16 bases between them. The CDR3 DNA reads TGTGCCAGCAGCTCCGCCCCTACTAGCTGGTATTTT. Amino acid sequence: CASSSAPTSWYF.

V is TRBV11-2 and J is TRBJ2-5; D tentatively reads TRBD1 or TRBD2 (5 bases each). V lost 4 bases and J lost 7, with 13 bases in between. Germline CDR1 reads SGHAT; CDR2 reads FQNNGV. This CDR3 has 13 residues. In nucleotides, the CDR3 is TGTGCCAGCAGCTCGTTGGGACCAGGGACCCAGTACTTC. Translation gives CASSSLGPGTQYF.

The V call is TRBV9, the J call TRBJ2-5, with TRBD1 identical over 8 bases. J was trimmed by 4 bases and V by 4 bases; bases with no gene match: 9. The CDR3 runs 15 residues. Germline lookup yields CDR1 SGDLS and CDR2 YYNGEE. In nucleotides, the CDR3 is TGTGCCAGCAGCCCCACGGCAGGGGGCTTAGAGACCCAGTACTTC. Translating it yields CASSPTAGGLETQYF.

The rearrangement links TRBV6-5 to TRBJ1-2; TRBD1 matches at 7 bases. V lost 5 bases to trimming and J lost 5 bases; unmatched junction nucleotides: 5. The CDR3 runs to 13 residues. Germline V CDR1 and CDR2: MNHEY, SVGAGI. CDR3 sequence reads: CASSLDRSYGYTF. The CDR3 coding sequence is TGTGCCAGCAGTCTGGACAGGTCGTATGGCTACACCTTC.

The chain links TRBV24-1 to TRBJ1-1; 11 bases are shared with TRBD1. The trim removed 7 bases at V and 5 bases at J, leaving 8 bases unmatched. The CDR3 is made up of 15 amino acids. Germline values: CDR1 KGHDR, CDR2 SFDVKD. The CDR3 here is CATRPGQGVRTEAFF. In DNA form, the CDR3 reads TGTGCCACCAGGCCGGGACAGGGGGTTCGGACTGAAGCTTTCTTT.

This chain links TRBV7-3 with TRBJ2-3; 9 positions agree with TRBD2. V gave up 1 base and J gave up 2 bases; unmatched junction bases: 4. Germline V gene data show CDR1 as SGHTA and CDR2 as FQGTGA. This CDR3 has 16 amino acids. The CDR3 region is CASSLKLAGNTDTQYF. As DNA, the CDR3 is TGTGCCAGCAGCTTAAAACTAGCGGGTAACACAGATACGCAGTATTTT.

As to this clone: This CDR3 is also generated by other DNA sequences in the sample. V is TRBV6-2 or TRBV6-3 and J is TRBJ1-5; 10 positions match TRBD1. The junction had 5 bases not matched to a gene; V was cut back by 5 bases and J by 7 bases. Germline CDR1 MNHEY, CDR2 SVGEGT. This CDR3 region has 14 residues. CDR3 region: CASSQTGGRQPQHF. The CDR3 DNA follows: TGTGCCAGCAGTCAGACAGGGGGCAGGCAGCCCCAGCATTTT.

The CDR3 bases are TGTGCCAGCAGCGGCAGCCCTTATCAAGAGACCCAGTACTTC. It is translated as CASSGSPYQETQYF. This chain links TRBV9 with TRBJ2-5; D is unclear. This CDR3 spans 14 amino acids. V lost 3 bases, J lost 2 bases, and 11 bases lay in between. CDR1 SGDLS and CDR2 YYNGEE come from the germline V gene.

The chain carries TRBV4-1 and TRBJ2-3; 10 bases match TRBD2. This CDR3 has 16 amino acids. The junction had 12 bases not matched to a gene; V was cut back by 6 bases and J by 6 bases. Germline assignment: CDR1 MGHRA and CDR2 YSYEKL. The CDR3 DNA reads TGCGCCAGCAGGAGAGCGGGGGGGCCACGATCCGATACGCAGTATTTT. Its protein is CASRRAGGPRSDTQYF.